This T cell receptor (beta chain) was obtained from a study of beta chain features in type 1 diabetes. General study findings and limits: Compared with healthy donors, patients appeared to share more similar naive, central memory and regulatory TCRB repertoires.

Germline V gene data show CDR1 as LNHNV and CDR2 as YYDKDF (reference sequence). This CDR3 comprises 15 residues. The ends were cut back, 1 base at V and 2 bases at J, with 11 bases in the middle. This clone was observed a handful of times. Its cognate antigen is unknown. The authors took one heparinised blood draw, averaging approximately 120 mL, from each donor. The investigators reverse transcribed all of the isolated RNA, so they sequenced expressed TCRB transcripts. Assay used: immunoSEQ multiplex PCR; TCRdb lists only in-frame clones, some missing. The sample consists of fewer than 900,000 clones, about 17% of them appearing once.

Sequencing used naive CD4+ T cells from blood. The V and J genes are TRBV15 and TRBJ1-1, with D tentatively TRBD1 (6 bases). The clonotype was recovered from a woman younger than 30 in good health. This CDR3 reads CATSRGPGVNTEAFF. Written as DNA, the CDR3 is TGTGCCACCAGCAGAGGTCCAGGGGTTAACACTGAAGCTTTCTTT.